The 15 T cell receptor beta chains in this list originate from one sample, sequenced in a study of a mutant IDH1 vaccine in newly diagnosed glioma. Sequenced by immunoSEQ multiplex PCR; TCRdb stores in-frame clones only, minus some. The table lists roughly 84,000 clones, over 75% of them singletons. As to time point: baseline, week 1 (first vaccination visit). Treatment meaning: pre-vaccination baseline after standard-of-care therapy. Sequencing used PBMCs, obtained from a glioma patient treated with radiotherapy, temozolomide or both. These receptors were obtained from a man in his forties with glioma. Some clones in this sample may be carry-over from other donors' samples.

V gene TRBV4-2 combines with J gene TRBJ2-7; D assignment may be TRBD1 or TRBD2 (5 bases each). Germline assignment: CDR1 LGHNA and CDR2 YNFKEQ. CDR3 length: 18 amino acids. V gave up 0 bases and J gave up 0 bases, with 18 bases separating them. The CDR3 coding sequence is TGTGCCAGCAGCCAAGATCCCGGGGCGGGCGACGCCTCCTACGAGCAGTACTTC. It translates to CASSQDPGAGDASYEQYF.

J is TRBJ1-1 and V is TRBV5-1; TRBD1 matches 8 bases. This CDR3 comprises 14 residues. Looked up from germline, CDR1 is SGHRS and CDR2 is YFSETQ. V dropped 5 bases and J dropped 5; count of bases not matched to a gene: 8. CDR3 sequence (DNA): TGCGCCAGCAGTAATACAGGGGGGGGGACTGAAGCTTTCTTT. It translates to CASSNTGGGTEAFF.

This clone was detected only a few times. This sequence joins TRBV5-6 and TRBJ1-1; D is undetermined. Germline V gives CDR1 SGHDT, CDR2 YYEEEE. Trimming removed 1 base from V and 4 bases from J, with 8 bases in between. CDR3 length: 13 amino acids. CDR3 nucleotides: TGTGCCAGCAGCTTGAGCAGAGCCACTGAAGCTTTCTTT. Amino acids: CASSLSRATEAFF.

This rearrangement joins TRBV13 to TRBJ2-2, with 7 nucleotides matching TRBD2. CDR1 PRHDT and CDR2 FYEKMQ come from the germline V gene (reference sequence). This CDR3 has 16 amino acids. The V gene end was trimmed by 5 bases and the J gene end by 7 bases; junction bases not matched to a gene: 13. The CDR3 bases are TGTGCCAGCAGCCCACCTAGCGGACATGGTTACGGGGAGCTGTTTTTT. Protein sequence: CASSPPSGHGYGELFF.

V usage is TRBV4-1 and J usage is TRBJ1-2; D unresolved. CDR1 and CDR2 from the germline V gene are MGHRA and YSYEKL. Trimming removed 4 bases at V and 2 bases at J, with 8 bases between. The length of the CDR3 is 13 residues. CDR3 DNA: TGCGCCAGCAGCCCTGACGGGAACTATGGCTACACCTTC. Protein product: CASSPDGNYGYTF.

The chain's CDR3 is CASSLDTLYEQYF. CDR3 coding DNA: TGTGCCAGCAGCTTGGACACCCTCTACGAGCAGTACTTC. The chain combines TRBV7-8 with TRBJ2-7; D is perhaps TRBD1 (5 bases). V was pared by 3 bases and J by 3 bases, with 9 bases between. The V gene's germline CDR1 is SGHVS and CDR2 FQNEAQ. The CDR3 totals 13 residues.

This chain joins TRBV9 and TRBJ1-2, with unresolved D. Germline CDR1 reads SGDLS; CDR2 reads YYNGEE. This CDR3 region has 13 residues. V gave up 0 bases and J gave up 7 bases, with 10 bases separating them. The DNA for the CDR3 is TGTGCCAGCAGCGTAGTAGAGGGAGTTGGCTACACCTTC. Translating it yields CASSVVEGVGYTF.

The rearrangement uses TRBV10-3 and TRBJ2-7; D may match TRBD1 or TRBD2 (8 bases each). There are 15 residues in the CDR3. Germline CDR1 ENHRY, CDR2 SYGVKD. Trimming pared 6 bases from V and 9 bases from J, leaving 24 bases between. The CDR3 region is CAISPGGRTGGVQYF. In DNA form, the CDR3 reads TGTGCCATCAGCCCGGGGGGGCGCACAGGGGGGGTGCAGTACTTC.

The chain is built from TRBV19 and TRBJ1-1; 7 bases are a match to TRBD1. Germline values: CDR1 LNHDA, CDR2 SQIVND (reference sequence). CDR3 size: 16 residues. Trimming cost V 5 bases and J 4 bases; bases outside gene matches: 13. The CDR3: CASSPSPGRGVTEAFF. CDR3 coding DNA: TGTGCCAGTAGTCCATCCCCAGGCAGGGGGGTCACTGAAGCTTTCTTT.

This clone has only a few counts. V is TRBV2 and J is TRBJ2-2; 8 bases fit TRBD1. CDR3 length: 15 amino acids. Germline loops: CDR1 SNHLY, CDR2 FYNNEI. V lost 5 bases, J lost 1 base, and 3 bases stayed unmatched. CDR3 region: CASSTDRVNTGELFF. Written as DNA, the CDR3 is TGTGCCAGCAGTACGGACAGGGTGAACACCGGGGAGCTGTTTTTT.

The V gene is TRBV29-1, the J gene TRBJ2-7, with 7 bases that match TRBD1. Germline lookup yields CDR1 SQVTM and CDR2 ANQGSEA. This CDR3 contains 16 residues. J lost 0 bases, V lost 4 bases, and 12 bases had no gene match. CDR3 sequence: CSVGVTGDYYSYEQYF. DNA of the CDR3: TGCAGCGTTGGGGTCACAGGGGATTATTACTCCTACGAGCAGTACTTC.

The rearrangement joins TRBV5-1 to TRBJ2-7; 8 nucleotides match TRBD2. CDR1 is SGHRS and CDR2 is YFSETQ in the germline V gene. Losses at the gene ends were 5 bases for V and 7 bases for J; bases not matched to a gene: 20. This CDR3 has 17 residues. The CDR3 region is CASSAGGLAGPRGEQYF. CDR3 sequence (DNA): TGCGCCAGCAGTGCCGGGGGGCTAGCGGGCCCCCGAGGGGAGCAGTACTTC.

The chain combines TRBV4-2 with TRBJ1-2; 8 nucleotides match TRBD1. Germline V lookup: CDR1 LGHNA, CDR2 YNFKEQ. This CDR3 contains 15 residues. Trimming took 0 bases from V and 2 from J; bases not matched to a gene: 2. The CDR3 here is CASSQDQGANYGYTF. CDR3 nucleotide sequence: TGTGCCAGCAGCCAAGATCAGGGGGCGAACTATGGCTACACCTTC.

The chain links TRBV29-1 to TRBJ2-7; the D is unclear. The CDR3 contains 12 residues. V lost 1 base to trimming and J lost 4 bases, with 8 bases between them. Germline V gives CDR1 SQVTM, CDR2 ANQGSEA. The CDR3 reads CSVEGAEYEQYF. The CDR3 DNA is TGCAGCGTTGAAGGCGCAGAGTACGAGCAGTACTTC.

This clone was observed once. The V and J genes are TRBV19 and TRBJ2-3; the match to TRBD2 covers 10 bases. CDR3 length: 15 amino acids. Germline V gene lookup returns CDR1 LNHDA and CDR2 SQIVND (reference sequence). The V and J ends lost 5 bases and 6 bases, in that order; junction bases with no gene match: 8. CDR3 nucleotides: TGTGCCAGTAGTTTCGGAGGACTAGCGGCCGATACGCAGTATTTT. This gives the protein CASSFGGLAADTQYF.